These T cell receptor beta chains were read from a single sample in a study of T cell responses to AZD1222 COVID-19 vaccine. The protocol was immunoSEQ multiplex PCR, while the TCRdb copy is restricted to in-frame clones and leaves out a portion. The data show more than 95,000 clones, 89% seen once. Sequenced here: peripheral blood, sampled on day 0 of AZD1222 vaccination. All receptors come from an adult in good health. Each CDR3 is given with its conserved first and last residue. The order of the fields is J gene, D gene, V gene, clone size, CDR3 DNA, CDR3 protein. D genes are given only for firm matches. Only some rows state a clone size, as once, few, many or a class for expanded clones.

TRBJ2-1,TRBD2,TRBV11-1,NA,TGTGCCAGCAGCTGGCCTAGCGGGGGGGCAAATGAGCAGTTCTTC,CASSWPSGGANEQFF
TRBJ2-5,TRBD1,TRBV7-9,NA,TGTGCCAGCAGCCCGAGGACGGGACAGACAAAAGAGACCCAGTACTTC,CASSPRTGQTKETQYF
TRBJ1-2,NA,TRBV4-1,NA,TGCGCCAGCAGCCAAGCCATCCTATTTAACTATGGCTACACCTTC,CASSQAILFNYGYTF
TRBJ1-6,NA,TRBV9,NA,TGTGCCAGCAGCGCCTCCTGGACAGCTAGAGATTCACCCCTCCACTTT,CASSASWTARDSPLHF
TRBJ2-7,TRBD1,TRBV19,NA,TGTGCCAGTAGTCCAGGGACAGAGTACGAGCAGTACTTC,CASSPGTEYEQYF
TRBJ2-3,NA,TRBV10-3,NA,TGTGCCATCAGTGATGTCCAGCGGAGGCGCACAGATACGCAGTATTTT,CAISDVQRRRTDTQYF
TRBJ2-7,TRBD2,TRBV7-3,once,TGTGCCAGCAGCCCATGGGCGACTAGCGGGCCCTACGAGCAGTACTTC,CASSPWATSGPYEQYF
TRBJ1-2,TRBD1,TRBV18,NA,TGTGCCAGCCCGAGAGACAGGGGAGGTGGCTACACCTTC,CASPRDRGGGYTF
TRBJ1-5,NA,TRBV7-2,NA,TGTGCCAGCAGCTTAGGGGTTCAGCAGCCCCAGCATTTT,CASSLGVQQPQHF
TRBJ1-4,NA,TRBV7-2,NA,TGTGCCAGCAGCTTAGGATTGTACAGATGGGGTGAAAAACTGTTTTTT,CASSLGLYRWGEKLFF
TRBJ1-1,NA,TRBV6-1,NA,TGTGCCAGCAGTGAAGTGATCGTCCTCACTGAAGCTTTCTTT,CASSEVIVLTEAFF
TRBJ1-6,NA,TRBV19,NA,TGTGCCAGTAGGCAGAAACCTTCACCCCTCCACTTT,CASRQKPSPLHF
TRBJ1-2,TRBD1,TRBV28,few,TGTGCCAGCAGTTCCCGGACAGGGCGCGGTGGCTACACCTTC,CASSSRTGRGGYTF
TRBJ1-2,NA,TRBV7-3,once,TGTGCCAGCAGCTCCCGGATGGGGGCTGGCTACACCTTC,CASSSRMGAGYTF
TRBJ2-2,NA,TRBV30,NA,TGTGCCTGGAGTGGGGCAGGGGACAACACCGGGGAGCTGTTTTTT,CAWSGAGDNTGELFF
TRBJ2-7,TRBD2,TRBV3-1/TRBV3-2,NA,TGTGCCAGCAGCCAAGAATACGTCACAGCGGGGGAGCAGTACTTC,CASSQEYVTAGEQYF
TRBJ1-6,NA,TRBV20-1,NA,TGCAGTGCTAGTGCGTTGGAGCCGTCTGGACCCCTCCACTTT,CSASALEPSGPLHF
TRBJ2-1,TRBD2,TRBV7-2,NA,TGTGCCAGCAGCCCACCGGAGCGGGGGGCCTCCTACAATGAGCAGTTCTTC,CASSPPERGASYNEQFF
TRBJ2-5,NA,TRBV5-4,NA,TGTGCCAGCAGCCCGAGGGAGGAGGAGACCCAGTACTTC,CASSPREEETQYF
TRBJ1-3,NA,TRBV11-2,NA,TGTGCCAGCAGCCCCGCGGGGAGATGGGAAGCTGGAAACACCATATATTTT,CASSPAGRWEAGNTIYF
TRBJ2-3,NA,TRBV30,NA,TGTGCCTGGAGTAGACCGGATACGCAGTATTTT,CAWSRPDTQYF
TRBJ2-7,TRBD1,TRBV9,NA,TGTGCCAGCAGCGTCTACGGGACAGGAACTTACGAGCAGTACTTC,CASSVYGTGTYEQYF
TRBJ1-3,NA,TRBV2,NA,TGTGCCAGCCGCCAGGACTTATCTGGAAACACCATATATTTT,CASRQDLSGNTIYF
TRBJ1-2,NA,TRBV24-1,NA,TGTGCCACCAGCCCACGGGGATATGGCTACACCTTC,CATSPRGYGYTF
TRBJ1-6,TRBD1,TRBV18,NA,TGTGCCAGCTCACCAACGACAGGGGATGATTCACCCCTCCACTTT,CASSPTTGDDSPLHF
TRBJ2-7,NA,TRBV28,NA,TGTGCCAGCAGTCTATTTAAGGGGAAATACGAGCAGTACTTC,CASSLFKGKYEQYF
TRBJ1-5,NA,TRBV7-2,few,TGTGCCAGCAGTCGCCTGGTATGGTGTCAGGGGTATCAGCCCCAGCATTTT,CASSRLVWCQGYQPQHF
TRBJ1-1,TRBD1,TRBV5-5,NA,TGTGCCAGCAGCTTGCACAGGGGAAGGAACACTGAAGCTTTCTTT,CASSLHRGRNTEAFF
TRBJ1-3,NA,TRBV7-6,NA,TGTGCCAGCAGCGATGCAGGGGCTGGAAACACCATATATTTT,CASSDAGAGNTIYF
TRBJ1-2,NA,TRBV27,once,TGTGCCAGCAGTTTAGGACTCCAGGGAACCTATGGCTACACCTTC,CASSLGLQGTYGYTF
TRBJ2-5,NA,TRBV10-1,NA,TGCGCCAGCAGTACCACAGCTCAAGAGACCCAGTACTTC,CASSTTAQETQYF
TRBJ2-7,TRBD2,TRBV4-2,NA,TGTGCCAGCAGCCAAACCGGGACTAGCGGGATCTACGAGCAGTACTTC,CASSQTGTSGIYEQYF
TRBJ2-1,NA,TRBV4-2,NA,TGTGCCAGCGCCCAGTCCATAGACCTGGGATACAATGAGCAGTTCTTC,CASAQSIDLGYNEQFF
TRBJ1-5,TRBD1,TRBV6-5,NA,TGTGCCAGCTTTATCGGGACAGGGACGAATCAGCCCCAGCATTTT,CASFIGTGTNQPQHF
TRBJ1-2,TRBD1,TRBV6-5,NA,TGTGCCAGCAGCACGAAGACAGGGTACGACTATGGCTACACCTTC,CASSTKTGYDYGYTF
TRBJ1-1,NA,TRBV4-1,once,TGCGCCAGCAGCCAAGATCGGGGGCTTACTGAAGCTTTCTTT,CASSQDRGLTEAFF
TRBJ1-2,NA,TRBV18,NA,TGTGCCAGCTCAGAATCTCTGGACTATGGCTACACCTTC,CASSESLDYGYTF
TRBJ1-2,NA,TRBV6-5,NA,TGTGCCAGCAACAGACAGGAGGAAGGCTACACCTTC,CASNRQEEGYTF
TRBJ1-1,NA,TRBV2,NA,TGTGCCAGCAGTGTTTTCGGGGTAGGCACTGAAGCTTTCTTT,CASSVFGVGTEAFF
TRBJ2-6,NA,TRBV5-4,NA,TGTGCCAGCAGCTTGGGGGGGAGCGGGGCCAACGTCCTGACTTTC,CASSLGGSGANVLTF
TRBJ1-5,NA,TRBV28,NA,TGTGCCAGCAGTTTTAGAGTTACCTCCTCCTTACATTTT,CASSFRVTSSLHF
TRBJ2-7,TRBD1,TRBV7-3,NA,TGTGCCAGCAGCCGTGAGACAGGGAAAGTAAACGAGCAGTACTTC,CASSRETGKVNEQYF
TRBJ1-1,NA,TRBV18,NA,TGTGCCAGCTCACCACCGATGGCCGGGAACACTGAAGCTTTCTTT,CASSPPMAGNTEAFF
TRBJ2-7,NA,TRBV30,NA,TGTGCCTGGAGTGTACTGGGGGCCCGGGGGGACGAGCAGTACTTC,CAWSVLGARGDEQYF
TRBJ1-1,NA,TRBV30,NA,TGCGGTGGGGGAGGGACTGAAGCTTTCTTT,CGGGGTEAFF
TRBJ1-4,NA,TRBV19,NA,TGTGCCAGTAGGGTTGGACCGATTAATGAAAAACTGTTTTTT,CASRVGPINEKLFF
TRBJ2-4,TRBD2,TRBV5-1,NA,TGCGCCAGCAGCTCGGGAGGCAAAAACATTCAGTACTTC,CASSSGGKNIQYF
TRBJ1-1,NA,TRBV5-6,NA,TGTGCCAGCACCACCAGACAGTTGAACACTGAAGCTTTCTTT,CASTTRQLNTEAFF
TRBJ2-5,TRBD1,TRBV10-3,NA,TGTGCCCTATCCCCGGGACAGGCCAACCAAGAGACCCAGTACTTC,CALSPGQANQETQYF
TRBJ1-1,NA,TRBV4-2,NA,TGTGCCAGCAGTCGAAACGAGGGAGTCTCCATAGTTTTCTTT,CASSRNEGVSIVFF
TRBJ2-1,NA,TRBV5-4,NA,TGTGCCAGCAGCTCCCCGGGGGCCCAAGACAATGAGCAGTTCTTC,CASSSPGAQDNEQFF
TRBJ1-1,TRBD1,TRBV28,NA,TGTGCCAGCAGCTCGCCGGGACAGCGATATGAAGCTTTCTTT,CASSSPGQRYEAFF
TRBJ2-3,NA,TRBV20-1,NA,TGCAGTGCTAGTGGGGCCCGTAGGGATACGCAGTATTTT,CSASGARRDTQYF
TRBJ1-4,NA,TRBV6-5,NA,TGTGCCAGCAGAAGGGGTCTTAATGAAAAACTGTTTTTT,CASRRGLNEKLFF
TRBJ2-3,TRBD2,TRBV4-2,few,TGTGCCAGCAGCCAAACCGCGGGGACTAACACAGATACGCAGTATTTT,CASSQTAGTNTDTQYF
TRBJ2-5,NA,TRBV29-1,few,TGCAGCGTGGGGGGACACGGAATAGAGACCCAGTACTTC,CSVGGHGIETQYF